One and the same sample provided the 13 T cell receptor beta chains below, sequenced in a study of control samples from healthy donors and cancer patients. TCRdb's copy holds only in-frame clones and misses some; the assay was immunoSEQ multiplex PCR. The sample records 50,000 to 55,000 clones, roughly 87% being singletons. The specimen sequenced was PBMCs. These receptors were taken from a man aged 60 to 75 with head and neck cancer.

The V gene is TRBV9, the J gene TRBJ2-6; 7 nucleotides align to TRBD1. This CDR3 spans 18 amino acids. V gave up 3 bases and J gave up 0 bases; unmatched junction bases: 9. Germline V gives CDR1 SGDLS, CDR2 YYNGEE. CDR3 amino acids: CASSESQGTYSGANVLTF. The DNA for the CDR3 is TGTGCCAGCAGCGAGTCACAGGGGACCTACTCTGGGGCCAACGTCCTGACTTTC.

About this clone: This sample also contains other DNA sequences that code for the same CDR3. The rearrangement joins TRBV7-9 to TRBJ2-1; TRBD2 agrees at 9 bases. The V and J ends lost 5 bases and 0 bases, in that order; junction bases with no gene match: 5. Looked up from germline, CDR1 is SEHNR and CDR2 is FQNEAQ (reference sequence). The CDR3 sequence is 16 residues long. The CDR3 reads CASSASGGNSYNEQFF. Written as DNA, the CDR3 is TGTGCCAGCAGCGCGAGCGGGGGGAACTCCTACAATGAGCAGTTCTTC.

The chain couples TRBV10-3 to TRBJ2-2; TRBD1 agrees at 8 bases. V lost 3 bases to trimming and J lost 4 bases; unmatched junction nucleotides: 13. Germline CDR1 ENHRY, CDR2 SYGVKD. This CDR3 comprises 18 residues. In nucleotides, the CDR3 is TGTGCCATCAGTGATTCTGCGGACAGGGCGAGGGGCACCGGGGAGCTGTTTTTT. Translated: CAISDSADRARGTGELFF.

The rearrangement uses TRBV20-1 and TRBJ2-2; weak D call: TRBD2 (5 bases). The V gene's germline CDR1 is DFQATT and CDR2 SNEGSKA (reference sequence). The germline V and J ends were trimmed by 6 bases and 9 bases, with 11 bases remaining between them. This CDR3 contains 11 residues. The CDR3 sequence: CSALGERELFF. The DNA for the CDR3 is TGCAGTGCCCTCGGGGAGCGGGAGCTGTTTTTT.

This chain joins TRBV24-1 and TRBJ2-1; D not resolved. Germline lookup yields CDR1 KGHDR and CDR2 SFDVKD. Trimming left V 3 bases short and J 6 bases short, with 17 bases between. This CDR3 region has 16 residues. The CDR3 nucleotides read TGTGCCACCAGTGATCCGGGCTCCTTGGCGGCCAATGAGCAGTTCTTC. Its translation: CATSDPGSLAANEQFF.

This sequence joins TRBV19 and TRBJ1-1, with D possibly matching TRBD1 (5 bases). V dropped 11 bases and J dropped 3 bases, with 13 bases sitting between them. The CDR3 contains 12 residues. Germline-derived CDR1 and CDR2 are LNHDA and SQIVND (reference sequence). DNA for the CDR3: TGTGCCTCCGCATGGGGGGACACTGAAGCTTTCTTT. Amino acid sequence: CASAWGDTEAFF.

In regard to this clone: At one end, the junction sequence differs from germline, possibly due to a read error. V usage is TRBV20-1 and J usage is TRBJ2-1; TRBD2 matches 7 bases. This CDR3 has 11 amino acids. Germline CDR1 is DFQATT and CDR2 is SNEGSKA (reference sequence). Written as DNA, the CDR3 is TGCAGTGCTCCGCGGGGGAATGGGCAGTTCTTC. Amino acids: CSAPRGNGQFF.

This sequence joins TRBV3-1 (or the pseudogene TRBV3-2) and TRBJ1-2; D remains unclear. Germline CDR1 is LGHDT and CDR2 is YNNKEL (reference sequence). Trimming stripped 0 bases from V and 4 bases from J, with 9 bases between. This CDR3 region has 14 residues. CDR3 sequence: CASSQDLPTYGYTF. DNA of the CDR3: TGTGCCAGCAGCCAAGACTTACCGACCTATGGCTACACCTTC.

The chain combines TRBV3-1 (or the pseudogene TRBV3-2) with TRBJ2-3; possible D gene TRBD2, 6 bases. The V gene lost 5 bases and the J gene lost 2 bases, with 17 bases spanning the gap. The CDR3 has 16 residues. Per the germline V gene, CDR1 is LGHDT and CDR2 is YNNKEL (reference sequence). The CDR3 here is CASSASGTLNTDTQYF. The CDR3 nucleotides read TGTGCCAGCAGCGCTTCCGGGACTCTGAACACAGATACGCAGTATTTT.

The chain recombines TRBV7-2 with TRBJ1-4, with TRBD1 matching over 8 bases. J was trimmed by 8 bases and V by 5 bases; bases with no gene match: 13. The V gene's germline CDR1 is SGHTA and CDR2 FQGNSA. The CDR3 covers 16 residues. The CDR3 loop is CASSLRTGRIWEKLFF. The CDR3 DNA is TGTGCCAGCAGCCTACGGACAGGGCGTATATGGGAAAAACTGTTTTTT. Looking up the rest from reference TRBV7-2 and TRBJ1-4 gives the full variable domain: GAGVSQSPSNKVTEKGKDVELRCDPISGHTALYWYRQSLGQGLEFLIYFQGNSAPDKSGLPSDRFSAERTGGSVSTLTIQRTQQEDSAVYLCASSLRTGRIWEKLFFGSGTQLSVL.

This sequence joins TRBV11-2 and TRBJ2-1; D gene ambiguous. Germline CDR1 is SGHAT and CDR2 is FQNNGV. Between the trimmed V and J ends, which lost 4 bases and 6 bases, there was a span of 4 bases. This CDR3 contains 11 residues. CDR3 in DNA: TGTGCCAGCAGCTGGGTCAATGAGCAGTTCTTC. This translates into CASSWVNEQFF. The full variable domain, in which reference TRBV11-2 and TRBJ2-1 provide the parts outside the CDR3, is EAGVAQSPRYKIIEKRQSVAFWCNPISGHATLYWYQQILGQGPKLLIQFQNNGVVDDSQLPKDRFSAERLKGVDSTLKIQPAKLEDSAVYLCASSWVNEQFFGPGTRLTVL.

The V call is TRBV5-1, the J call TRBJ2-1; 10 positions agree with TRBD1. There are 17 residues in the CDR3. The germline CDR1 and CDR2 sequences are SGHRS and YFSETQ. Unmatched junction bases numbered 5, after V lost 1 base and J lost 1 base. DNA for the CDR3: TGCGCCAGCAGCTTGTCCCGGGGACAGGGGTCCTACAATGAGCAGTTCTTC. Translating it yields CASSLSRGQGSYNEQFF.

The chain has TRBV7-2 and TRBJ2-7, with a possible D match to TRBD2 (6 bases). V was cut by 0 bases and J by 3 bases, with 12 bases left in between. Germline V gene lookup returns CDR1 SGHTA and CDR2 FQGNSA. CDR3 length: 15 amino acids. This CDR3 reads CASSLAGGSNYEQYF. Written as DNA, the CDR3 is TGTGCCAGCAGCTTAGCGGGGGGTTCGAACTACGAGCAGTACTTC.